This T cell receptor (beta chain) was recorded in a study of blood T cell repertoires in COVID-19 (TCRdb year 2020). Looking at the study overall: Samples from collaborators originated in the United States, Italy and Spain and spanned both the acute and convalescent phases of COVID-19. Deeply sampled blood TCRbeta repertoires from subjects exposed to, actively infected with, or recovered from COVID-19 were included in the dataset. The samples were drawn from the first 160 participants of the ongoing ImmuneRACE study and from some 1,300 subjects provided by 6 global collaborators. A de-identified subject ID, COVID-19 status, age in years and sex were almost always included in the sample metadata. The prospective study material was composed of cDNA or gDNA derived from T cells, B-cell-depleted T cells, or PBMCs. Where available, HLA class I and class II types were taken from metadata supplied by the sample provider and were not determined by assay-based typing. The repertoires were made available in a free public database intended to serve as a resource for research on the immune response to SARS-CoV-2.

Enrolling through a virtual design, the prospective study's participants ranged in age from roughly 18 to 90 years and lived across 24 United States geographic areas. In the prospective study, cohorts were assigned on the basis of participant-reported clinical history obtained from a screening survey and a study questionnaire. For ImmuneRACE Cohort 3, a participant was defined as recovered based on two consecutive negative NP/OP PCR tests, clearance by a healthcare professional, or resolution of symptoms. In the prospective study, mobile phlebotomists collected whole blood, serum and a nasopharyngeal or oropharyngeal swab from each participant. Prospective study participants could optionally give additional blood draws and questionnaires over an approximately two-month period. Before DNA extraction, prospective study blood samples were shipped either frozen or at room temperature. TCRbeta CDR3 regions were amplified from genomic DNA by means of the immunoSEQ Assay, a bias-controlled multiplex PCR. As for how the authors treated the data: Nucleated cell counts per sample were estimated from amplification of reference gene primers within the assay. To quantify the absolute abundance of each unique TCRbeta CDR3 rearrangement, sequence reads were collapsed and filtered. For each sample, productive Simpson clonality was calculated by taking the square root of Simpson's diversity index across productive rearrangements. What TCRdb holds here is the immuneACCESS table cut down to in-frame rearrangements. Part of the clones is not present; checked against another copy, under half of the missing clones reflect an unresolved V gene, and the others are unexplained. V, J and clone size are taken as reported in that table, and D and trimming were inferred from the DNA itself. The sample includes a few hundred thousand clones, with just over 85% observed a single time. Clones ranked in the top ten supply over 9.5% of the sample.

The CDR3 has 13 amino acids, counting the end cysteine and phenylalanine. Only the CDR3 region is kept as DNA, spanning 39 bases read in frame from base 1. The junction shows trimming of 4 bases on V and 10 bases on J, plus 16 bases between the germline ends. According to the germline V gene (reference sequence), CDR1 reads PRHDT and CDR2 reads FYEKMQ. Concerning this clone: The antigen it recognizes is unknown. No quality values exist for individual bases; no much larger clone is one base distant.

Summary of the overall study and its limitations: The quantity of clinical and demographic metadata differed by source and by participant and was supplied without curation.

The rearrangement joined TRBV13 to TRBJ1-1; matching of 5 bases hints at TRBD1 as the D gene. Sequencing input: PBMCs or T cells enriched from blood (not recorded which). This TCR derives from a woman aged 18-29 years who had recovered from COVID-19. The DNA reads as follows: TGTGCCAGCAGCTCTCGGACCCCCGGGGGAGCTTTCTTT. Translated, this is CASSSRTPGGAFF. When the CDR3 is completed using the reference TRBV13 and TRBJ1-1 genes on either side, the full variable domain is AAGVIQSPRHLIKEKRETATLKCYPIPRHDTVYWYQQGPGQDPQFLISFYEKMQSDKGSIPDRFSAQQFSDYHSELNMSSLELGDSALYFCASSSRTPGGAFFGQGTRLTVV.